One sample yielded the 19 T cell receptor beta chains listed below, sequenced in a study of cytomegalovirus exposure and HLA in healthy donors. The PCR employed 60 Vbeta primers together with 13 Jbeta primers. Using immunoSEQ multiplex PCR, the repertoire was profiled, and TCRdb retains in-frame clones only, with some absent. The sample records approximately 200,000 clones, roughly 80% being singletons. The sequencing sample was made of PBMCs. These receptors were obtained from a boy aged 10-17 years in good health and CMV-seronegative.

Of note for this clone: The identical CDR3 is also encoded by other nucleotide sequences in the sample. The chain is built from TRBV6-6 and TRBJ2-2; TRBD2 is a possible D gene (5 bases). Germline CDR1 reads MNHNY; CDR2 reads SVGAGI (reference sequence). The V end was cut by 2 bases, the J end by 7 bases, with 8 bases between. The CDR3 extends over 13 amino acids. The CDR3 here is CASSYGLVGELFF. The DNA of the CDR3 is TGTGCCAGCAGTTACGGACTTGTCGGGGAGCTGTTTTTT.

The chain joins TRBV5-1 to TRBJ1-5; perhaps TRBD1 as D (5 bases). The CDR3 has 14 amino acids. Germline V gene lookup returns CDR1 SGHRS and CDR2 YFSETQ. Trimming took 0 bases from V and 7 from J, leaving 11 bases between them. Here the CDR3 DNA reads TGCGCCAGCAGCTTGGGGGGGGTCGGCCAGCCCCAGCATTTT. Protein: CASSLGGVGQPQHF.

The V call is TRBV4-2, the J call TRBJ2-1; maybe TRBD2 (5 bases). The V gene's germline CDR1 is LGHNA and CDR2 YNFKEQ. Trimming shortened V by 3 bases and J by 2 bases, and 14 bases separated the two germline ends. This CDR3 comprises 16 residues. The CDR3 nucleotides read TGTGCCAGCAGCCATGTCGTCCCCGGGGCCTACAATGAGCAGTTCTTC. Amino acids: CASSHVVPGAYNEQFF.

The V and J genes are TRBV4-1 and TRBJ2-1; D perhaps matches TRBD1 (5 bases). The CDR3 runs 15 residues. Germline CDR1 is MGHRA and CDR2 is YSYEKL. V lost 4 bases to trimming and J lost 6 bases, with 16 bases between them. The CDR3 protein is CASSLQGLGSNEQFF. CDR3 DNA sequence: TGCGCCAGCAGCCTGCAGGGCCTGGGATCCAATGAGCAGTTCTTC.

The chain has TRBV30 and TRBJ1-2; TRBD1 agrees at 7 bases. Germline V gene sequence: CDR1 GTSNPN, CDR2 SVGIG (reference sequence). The V and J ends lost 8 bases and 5 bases, in that order; junction bases with no gene match: 8. The CDR3 sequence is 12 residues long. CDR3 in amino acids: CAGDSGFYGYTF. The CDR3 coding sequence is TGTGCCGGGGACAGCGGATTTTATGGCTACACCTTC.

The rearrangement uses TRBV6-1 and TRBJ2-2; 13 bases are a match to TRBD2. The J segment lost 8 bases and the V segment lost 10 bases, leaving 10 bases of the junction unmatched. Germline CDR1 and CDR2: MNHNS and SASEGT. The CDR3 runs to 15 residues. CDR3 amino acids: CAITPGLAGTGELFF. CDR3 nucleotide sequence: TGTGCCATTACACCGGGACTAGCGGGAACTGGGGAGCTGTTTTTT.

This chain connects TRBV27 to TRBJ2-3; no firm D call. Germline CDR1 and CDR2: MNHEY and SMNVEV (reference sequence). The CDR3 length is 12 residues. The V and J ends lost 5 bases and 6 bases respectively, with 9 bases between them. CDR3 loop: CASSHREDTQYF. Here the CDR3 DNA reads TGTGCCAGCAGTCACCGCGAGGATACGCAGTATTTT.

A single count supports this clone. The chain links TRBV11-2 to TRBJ1-4; D is unresolved. CDR1 is SGHAT and CDR2 is FQNNGV in the germline V gene. V was cut by 2 bases and J by 4 bases, with 17 bases left in between. This CDR3 comprises 17 residues. The CDR3 spells CASSLLFSGKNNEKLFF. CDR3 DNA sequence: TGTGCCAGCAGCTTACTGTTCTCCGGGAAGAATAATGAAAAACTGTTTTTT.

The rearrangement joins TRBV10-3 to TRBJ1-2, with no clear D. Germline CDR1 reads ENHRY; CDR2 reads SYGVKD. This CDR3 contains 15 residues. V lost 0 bases to trimming and J lost 0 bases, with 8 bases between them. The CDR3 sequence: CAISESFAANYGYTF. Here the CDR3 DNA reads TGTGCCATCAGTGAGTCGTTTGCAGCTAACTATGGCTACACCTTC.

CDR3 DNA sequence: TGCAGCGGCACGGAACTACAGGGGAAAGCTGAAGCTTTCTTT. It yields the protein CSGTELQGKAEAFF. The chain is built from TRBV29-1 and TRBJ1-1; 7 positions agree with TRBD1. This CDR3 spans 14 amino acids. CDR1 and CDR2 (germline): SQVTM, ANQGSEA. Germline trimming cut 7 bases from V and 6 bases from J; bases unmatched to any gene: 14.

The chain couples TRBV11-2 to TRBJ2-5, with TRBD1 matching over 9 bases. V was clipped by 1 base and J by 2 bases; unmatched bases: 5. Germline loops: CDR1 SGHAT, CDR2 FQNNGV. The CDR3 is 16 amino acids. The chain's CDR3 is CASSLVTGGQQETQYF. DNA of the CDR3: TGTGCCAGCAGCTTAGTGACAGGGGGGCAGCAAGAGACCCAGTACTTC.

This rearrangement joins TRBV27 to TRBJ2-2, with 8 bases aligning to TRBD2. Trimming at V came to 1 base and at J to 6 bases, leaving 4 bases not matched to a gene. CDR3 size: 15 residues. CDR1 is MNHEY and CDR2 is SMNVEV in the germline V gene (reference sequence). This CDR3 reads CASSLYTGGPGELFF. The CDR3 region has the DNA TGTGCCAGCAGTTTATATACGGGAGGGCCCGGGGAGCTGTTTTTT.

This chain links TRBV4-3 with TRBJ1-5; 11 bases fit TRBD1. With V trimmed by 3 bases and J by 7 bases, 5 bases remained unmatched. This CDR3 comprises 15 residues. Germline lookup yields CDR1 LGHNA and CDR2 YSLEER. The CDR3 spells CASSQDRGLRQPQHF. The CDR3 DNA reads TGCGCCAGCAGCCAGGACAGGGGGCTTAGACAGCCCCAGCATTTT.

The rearrangement joins TRBV5-1 to TRBJ2-7; the match to TRBD2 covers 9 bases. CDR3 length: 17 residues. With 0 bases clipped from V and 5 bases from J, the junction kept 12 bases outside the gene matches. The germline CDR1 and CDR2 sequences are SGHRS and YFSETQ. The CDR3 sequence is CASSLGTFGTSIHEQYF. CDR3 DNA sequence: TGCGCCAGCAGCTTGGGGACCTTCGGGACTAGCATCCACGAGCAGTACTTC.

The table lists this clone with a count of one. This rearrangement joins TRBV11-2 to TRBJ1-2; 9 bases fit TRBD1. Germline values: CDR1 SGHAT, CDR2 FQNNGV. The CDR3 has 15 residues. V shed 6 bases, J shed 8 bases, and the junction held 13 bases outside the gene matches. CDR3 DNA: TGTGCCAGCAGTAAATTGGGACAGGGAGCATTAGGCTACACCTTC. Its translation: CASSKLGQGALGYTF.

The chain recombines TRBV19 with TRBJ2-3; TRBD1 is a possible D gene (6 bases). Per the germline V gene, CDR1 is LNHDA and CDR2 is SQIVND (reference sequence). The CDR3 loop spans 16 amino acids. V shed 2 bases and J shed 5 bases, with 17 bases lying between them. The DNA of the CDR3 is TGTGCCAGTAGTATAAACGGGCAGGGGTTAGGAGATACGCAGTATTTT. This codes for CASSINGQGLGDTQYF.

The CDR3 nucleotides read TGCGCCAGCAGCGGTTACCGGGACAGGGTTTACGAGCAGTACTTC. Its protein is CASSGYRDRVYEQYF. This sequence joins TRBV5-1 and TRBJ2-7; 9 bases align to TRBD1. Per germline, CDR1 SGHRS and CDR2 YFSETQ. This CDR3 comprises 15 residues. Germline trimming cut 4 bases from V and 4 bases from J; bases unmatched to any gene: 9. Based on the CDR3 plus reference TRBV5-1 and TRBJ2-7, the full variable domain is KAGVTQTPRYLIKTRGQQVTLSCSPISGHRSVSWYQQTPGQGLQFLFEYFSETQRNKGNFPGRFSGRQFSNSRSEMNVSTLELGDSALYLCASSGYRDRVYEQYFGPGTRLTVT.

The gene calls are TRBV5-6 and TRBJ1-1; the D gene is possibly TRBD1 (5 bases). Germline V gene sequence: CDR1 SGHDT, CDR2 YYEEEE. This CDR3 comprises 13 residues. Trimming shortened V by 7 bases and J by 4 bases, and 14 bases separated the two germline ends. In DNA form, the CDR3 reads TGTGCCAGCGTTGGGGGGGTCGGCACTGAAGCTTTCTTT. Encoded protein: CASVGGVGTEAFF.

This chain joins TRBV19 and TRBJ1-6; D gene ambiguous. V was pared by 3 bases and J by 7 bases, with 16 bases between. The CDR3 is 16 residues long. Germline V gene sequence: CDR1 LNHDA, CDR2 SQIVND (reference sequence). The CDR3 is CASSIRSSTENSPLHF. CDR3 sequence (DNA): TGTGCCAGTAGTATCCGAAGTAGTACGGAGAATTCACCCCTCCACTTT.